This T cell receptor beta chain was documented in a study of T cells in Graves' hyperthyroidism and ophthalmopathy. Whole-study context: The initial diagnosis was the point when peripheral blood was collected, ahead of any treatment.

This clonotype was counted at least ten times. Germline CDR1 is GTSNPN and CDR2 is SVGIG (reference sequence). The V gene end was trimmed by 0 bases and the J gene end by 4 bases; junction bases not matched to a gene: 2. This CDR3 is built from 14 residues. Researchers amplified the TCR beta CDR3 regions from RNA transcripts. TCR CDR3 regions were first amplified by RT-PCR with HTBI primers. Using its own MiXCR run on the multiplex PCR reads, TCRdb lists one record per CDR3 protein. This sample has about 590,000 distinct CDR3 sequences, with 15% to 18% found just once. The chain is built from TRBV30 and TRBJ2-7, with 11 nucleotides matching TRBD2. The receptor comes from a woman aged 25-40 years with Graves' hyperthyroidism. What was sequenced was blood. CDR3 nucleotides: TGTGCCTGGAGTGTGGCTAGCGGGAGGTACGAGCAGTACTTC. It yields the protein CAWSVASGRYEQYF.